This T cell receptor beta chain comes out of a study of T-cell memory formation after mild COVID-19 (dated by TCRdb to 2020 to 2022). Study-level background: TCR sequence clusters from the two donors were found to be largely donor specific. The cohort comprised two young, previously healthy adult volunteers, one female and one male. Longitudinal TCRalpha and TCRbeta repertoire sequencing tracked T-cell clones expanding and contracting after mild COVID-19 in two donors. Broader findings and caveats from the paper: Balanced CD4/CD8 phenotypes were observed for clones contracting from day 15 to 85, whereas a bias towards CD4+ was observed for a second wave of clones expanding from day 15 to 37. Contracting CD4+ clones appeared mostly in the CM and EM memory subsets, whereas CD8+ clones were enriched in EMRA. SARS-CoV-2 specificity of the second-wave clones peaking on day 37 was not confirmed. Some responding clones were detected in pre-infection memory, which suggested that pre-existing cross-reactive memory T cells had joined the SARS-CoV-2 response. Only two mild cases were covered in the study, and larger cohorts including severe cases with pre-infection samples were considered necessary.

This clonotype was picked up a small number of times. Its binding antigen is unknown. Base quality data are lacking; no much larger clone is found one base away. A distance of 12 bases separates the germline ends of V and J, which lose 10 bases and 2 bases respectively. Reading from cysteine to phenylalanine, the CDR3 counts 13 amino acids. Just the 39-base CDR3 DNA is kept, in frame starting at base 1. In the germline V gene, CDR1 corresponds to KGHDR and CDR2 to SFDVKD. The sequencing machine was an Illumina NovaSeq 6000. TCRalpha and TCRbeta cDNA libraries were constructed by 5'RACE with constant-segment primers, with sample barcodes and unique molecular identifiers being introduced. RNA was extracted from every sample with Trizol reagent. The libraries were amplified in two PCR steps, and the second step added a second sample barcode and Illumina TruSeq adapters. The libraries were sequenced on an Illumina NovaSeq using 2 x 150 bp paired-end reads. The source study handled its data this way. With migec v1.2.7, reads were demultiplexed and then collapsed into UMI-guided consensus sequences. Using mixcr v2.1.11, the UMI consensuses were aligned to TRA and TRB V and J templates and assembled into clonotypes. A clonotype was counted as expanded or contracted only if both edgeR and NoisET called the change significant, with noise models trained on biological replicates. For edgeR calls, a false discovery rate-adjusted p below 0.01 and a log2 fold-change threshold of 1 were applied. As an exploratory analysis of dynamics, max-normalized trajectories of the 1000 most abundant clonotypes were examined by PCA with hierarchical clustering. Separately sequenced CD4+ and CD8+ repertoires were used to assign a CD4 or CD8 phenotype to each responding clone. TCRdb trimmed public reads at Q25 via fastp, called clones via MiXCR and kept in-frame beta chains. Rows matching on CDR3 protein sequence are summarized as one entry with the most common DNA and genes. None of the V and J calls come from the authors' own analysis; TCRdb made them. The sample contains about 270,000 distinct CDR3 sequences, 15% of them found a single time. The ten biggest clones cover around 2.2% of the sample.

Ficoll-Paque density gradient centrifugation was used to isolate PBMCs. The source is an adult woman who had mild COVID-19 (a few samples of this study predate the infection). The sample titles of this study are shuffled in the database, so cell type and time point are left out; the donor was told from shared clones. The receptor chain draws on TRBV24-1 and TRBJ2-3; TRBD1 is perhaps the D gene, given 5 matching bases. The material sequenced was PBMCs or a T cell subset sorted from them (not recorded which). CDR3 reads: CATARQNTDTQYF. The nucleotides are TGTGCCACGGCTAGACAGAACACAGATACGCAGTATTTT.